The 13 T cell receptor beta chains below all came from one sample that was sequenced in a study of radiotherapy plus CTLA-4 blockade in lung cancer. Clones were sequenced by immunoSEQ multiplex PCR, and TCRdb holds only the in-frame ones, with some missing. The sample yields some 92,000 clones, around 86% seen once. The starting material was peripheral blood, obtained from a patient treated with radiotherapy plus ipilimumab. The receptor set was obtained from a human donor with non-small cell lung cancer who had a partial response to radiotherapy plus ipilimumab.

CDR3 amino acids: CASSVKRDWRYEQYF. The CDR3 DNA follows: TGTGCCAGCAGTGTGAAACGGGACTGGCGCTACGAGCAGTACTTC. The chain uses TRBV2 and TRBJ2-7, with TRBD2 as a possible D gene (6 bases). This CDR3 comprises 15 residues. The germline V gene encodes CDR1 SNHLY and CDR2 FYNNEI. Trimming removed 4 bases at V and 3 bases at J, with 16 bases between.

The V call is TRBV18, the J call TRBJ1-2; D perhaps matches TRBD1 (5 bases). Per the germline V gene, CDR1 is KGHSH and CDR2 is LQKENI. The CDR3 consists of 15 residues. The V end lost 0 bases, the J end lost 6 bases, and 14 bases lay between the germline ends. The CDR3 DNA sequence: TGTGCCAGCTCACCACCCCTCGACAGAGTGGATGGCTACACCTTC. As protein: CASSPPLDRVDGYTF.

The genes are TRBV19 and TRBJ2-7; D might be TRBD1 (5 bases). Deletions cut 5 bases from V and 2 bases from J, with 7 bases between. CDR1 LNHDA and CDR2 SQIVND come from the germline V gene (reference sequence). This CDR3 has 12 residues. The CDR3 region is CASSDRAYEQYF. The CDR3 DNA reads TGTGCCAGTAGTGACAGAGCCTACGAGCAGTACTTC.

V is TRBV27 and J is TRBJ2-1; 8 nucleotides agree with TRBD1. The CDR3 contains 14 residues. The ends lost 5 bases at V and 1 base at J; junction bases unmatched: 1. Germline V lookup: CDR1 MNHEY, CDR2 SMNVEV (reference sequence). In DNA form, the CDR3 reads TGTGCCAGCAGTGGACAGGGTTCCTACAATGAGCAGTTCTTC. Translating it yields CASSGQGSYNEQFF.

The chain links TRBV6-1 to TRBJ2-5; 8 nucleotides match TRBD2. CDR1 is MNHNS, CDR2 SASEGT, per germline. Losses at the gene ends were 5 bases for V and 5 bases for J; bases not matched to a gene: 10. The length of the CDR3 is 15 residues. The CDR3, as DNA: TGTGCCAGCAGTACTACCCTAGCGGGTAGGGAGACCCAGTACTTC. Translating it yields CASSTTLAGRETQYF.

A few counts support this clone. The CDR3 DNA reads as TGTGCCAGCAGCCAACTAGCGGGAGGACGCTTTGGCACAGATACGCAGTATTTT. It yields the protein CASSQLAGGRFGTDTQYF. The V call is TRBV28, the J call TRBJ2-3, with TRBD2 matching over 12 bases. Per germline, CDR1 MDHEN and CDR2 SYDVKM. CDR3 length equals 18 residues. With V trimmed by 6 bases and J by 1 base, 11 bases remained unmatched.

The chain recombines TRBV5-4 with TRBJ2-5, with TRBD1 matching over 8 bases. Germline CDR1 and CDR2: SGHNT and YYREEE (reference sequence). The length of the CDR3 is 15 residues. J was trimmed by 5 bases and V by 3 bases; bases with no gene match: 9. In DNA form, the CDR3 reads TGTGCCAGCAGCTCGGGGGCCAGGGGGCGGGAGACCCAGTACTTC. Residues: CASSSGARGRETQYF.

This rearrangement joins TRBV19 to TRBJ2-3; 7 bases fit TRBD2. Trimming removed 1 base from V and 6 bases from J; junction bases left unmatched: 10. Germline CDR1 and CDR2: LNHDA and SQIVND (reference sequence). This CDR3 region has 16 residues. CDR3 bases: TGTGCCAGTAGTATAGGGTATCTAGCGGTCCGGGATACGCAGTATTTT. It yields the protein CASSIGYLAVRDTQYF.

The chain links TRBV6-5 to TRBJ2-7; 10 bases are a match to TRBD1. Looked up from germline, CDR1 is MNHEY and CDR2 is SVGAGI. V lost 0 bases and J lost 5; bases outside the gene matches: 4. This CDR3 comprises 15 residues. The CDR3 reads CASSYSTGGADEQYF. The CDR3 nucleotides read TGTGCCAGCAGTTACTCGACAGGGGGCGCGGACGAGCAGTACTTC.

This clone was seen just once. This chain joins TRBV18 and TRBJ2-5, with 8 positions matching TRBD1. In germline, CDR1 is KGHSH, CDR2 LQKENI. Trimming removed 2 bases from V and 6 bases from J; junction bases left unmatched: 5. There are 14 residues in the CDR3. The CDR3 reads CASSPTGGQQTQYF. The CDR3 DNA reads TGTGCCAGCTCACCAACAGGGGGTCAGCAGACCCAGTACTTC.

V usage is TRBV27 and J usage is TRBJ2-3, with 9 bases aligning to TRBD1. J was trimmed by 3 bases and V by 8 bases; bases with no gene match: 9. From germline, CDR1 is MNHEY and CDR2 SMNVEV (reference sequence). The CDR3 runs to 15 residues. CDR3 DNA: TGTGCCAGCGGGAGGACAGGGGCTTGGACAGATACGCAGTATTTT. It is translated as CASGRTGAWTDTQYF.

The chain's CDR3 is CASSRTGSNQPQHF. DNA of the CDR3: TGCGCCAGCAGCCGCACCGGGAGCAATCAGCCCCAGCATTTT. This chain joins TRBV4-1 and TRBJ1-5; D gene ambiguous. The CDR3 is 14 amino acids. V lost 4 bases to trimming and J lost 1 base, with 8 bases between them. Germline V CDR1 and CDR2: MGHRA, YSYEKL.

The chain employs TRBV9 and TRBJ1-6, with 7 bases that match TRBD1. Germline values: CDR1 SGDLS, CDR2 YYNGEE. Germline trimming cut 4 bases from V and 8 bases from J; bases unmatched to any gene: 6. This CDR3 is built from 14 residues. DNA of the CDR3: TGTGCCAGCAGCATCCGACAGGGTGATTCACCCCTCCACTTT. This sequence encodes CASSIRQGDSPLHF. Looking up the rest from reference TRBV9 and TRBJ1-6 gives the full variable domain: DSGVTQTPKHLITATGQRVTLRCSPRSGDLSVYWYQQSLDQGLQFLIQYYNGEERAKGNILERFSAQQFPDLHSELNLSSLELGDSALYFCASSIRQGDSPLHFGNGTRLTVT.